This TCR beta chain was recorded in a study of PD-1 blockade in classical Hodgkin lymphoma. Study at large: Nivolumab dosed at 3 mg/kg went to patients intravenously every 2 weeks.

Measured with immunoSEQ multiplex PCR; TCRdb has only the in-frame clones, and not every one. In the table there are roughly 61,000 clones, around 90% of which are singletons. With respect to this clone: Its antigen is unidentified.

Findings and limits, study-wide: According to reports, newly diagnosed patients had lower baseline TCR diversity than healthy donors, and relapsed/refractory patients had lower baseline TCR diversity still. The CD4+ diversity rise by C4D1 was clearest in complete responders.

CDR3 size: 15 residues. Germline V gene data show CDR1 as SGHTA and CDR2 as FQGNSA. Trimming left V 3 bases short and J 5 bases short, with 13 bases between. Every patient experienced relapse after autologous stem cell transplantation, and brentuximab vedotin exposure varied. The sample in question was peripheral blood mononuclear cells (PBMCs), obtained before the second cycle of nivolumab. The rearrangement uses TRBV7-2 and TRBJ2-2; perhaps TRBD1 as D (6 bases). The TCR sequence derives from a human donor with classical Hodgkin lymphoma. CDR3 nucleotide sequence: TGTGCCAGCAGCTTTCCGGGACAAGGGACCGGGGAGCTGTTTTTT. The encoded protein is CASSFPGQGTGELFF.